The TCR beta chain described here comes from a study of cytomegalovirus exposure and HLA in healthy donors. Study-wide points: In vitro, three CMV-associated chains proved specific for CMV antigens. TCR clusters originating in the first cohort tended to co-occur in the approximately 120 validation repertoires, according to a later analysis.

Germline loops: CDR1 SGHRS, CDR2 YFSETQ. The ends were cut back, 0 bases at V and 3 bases at J, with 9 bases in the middle. CDR3 length: 14 residues. Here immunoSEQ multiplex PCR was the method, and the copy in TCRdb shows in-frame clones only, minus some. The sample has nearly 200,000 clones; 84% are singletons. As to this clone: The antigen remains undetermined.

The TCR was taken from a woman in her twenties or thirties in good health and CMV-seropositive. Sequencing was performed on PBMCs. The rearrangement joins TRBV5-1 to TRBJ1-2; possibly TRBD1 for D (6 bases). The CDR3 reads CASSLEGDHYGYTF. The CDR3 region has the DNA TGCGCCAGCAGCTTGGAGGGGGATCACTATGGCTACACCTTC.